The rows below give T cell receptor beta chains drawn from one sample of a study of CD8+ T cells in alopecia areata. The data were produced by immunoSEQ multiplex PCR, yet TCRdb's version contains in-frame clones alone and is incomplete. The data hold 100,000 to 150,000 clones, with around 49% observed a single time. The sequencing here drew on CD8+ T cells sorted from blood, taken at week 0. All receptors derive from a human donor with alopecia areata. Each CDR3 is given with its conserved first and last residue. Each record gives: clone size, V gene, D gene, J gene, CDR3 DNA, CDR3 protein. A D gene is named only where the DNA matches it firmly. A clone size is listed for some rows: how often the clone was seen (once, few, many), or a class if it is expanded.

many	TRBV9	-	TRBJ2-7	TGTGCCAGCAGCGTAGGTGGCAACCCTTCTGGGGAGCAGTACTTC	CASSVGGNPSGEQYF
-	TRBV30	-	TRBJ2-1	TGTGCCTGGAGCCCAGCAAACAATGAGCAGTTCTTC	CAWSPANNEQFF
-	TRBV5-1	-	TRBJ1-2	TGCGCCAGCCGACGGGACGACGTTCCCTATGGCTACACCTTC	CASRRDDVPYGYTF
-	TRBV7-9	-	TRBJ1-6	TGTGCCAGCAGCCCGGTGGGCTCTTATAATTCACCCCTCCACTTT	CASSPVGSYNSPLHF
-	TRBV27	-	TRBJ2-5	TGTGCCAGCAGTTCACCCGGAATCCAAGAGACCCAGTACTTC	CASSSPGIQETQYF
-	TRBV29-1	-	TRBJ1-2	TGCAGCGTTGAAGATTTGGGCAGCTATGGCTACACCTTC	CSVEDLGSYGYTF
few	TRBV29-1	-	TRBJ2-1	TGCAGCGCCGGTTCAGGGGAGGATGGTGAGCAGTTCTTC	CSAGSGEDGEQFF
-	TRBV7-9	TRBD1	TRBJ1-2	TGTGCCAGCAGCACCCCGACAGGGGACTATGGCTACACCTTC	CASSTPTGDYGYTF
few	TRBV13	TRBD2	TRBJ2-5	TGTGCCAGCAGCTTAACGGGACTAGAGCAAGAGACCCAGTACTTC	CASSLTGLEQETQYF
few	TRBV7-2	-	TRBJ2-7	TGTGCCAGCAGCTTAGTTATCAGTACCGCCGGCGAGCAGTACTTC	CASSLVISTAGEQYF
-	TRBV13	-	TRBJ2-5	TGTGCCAGCAGCGAAGGGGGGACAGAGACCCAGTACTTC	CASSEGGTETQYF
-	TRBV6-5	TRBD2	TRBJ2-5	TGTGCCAGCAGTTACATTGCGGGGGGGGAGGAGACCCAGTACTTC	CASSYIAGGEETQYF
few	TRBV14	-	TRBJ1-2	TGTGCCAGCAGCCCGGACACCTATGGCTACACCTTC	CASSPDTYGYTF
-	TRBV7-9	TRBD1	TRBJ1-3	TGTGCCAGCAGCTTTACGGTCTTGGGGGACAGGCGCTCTGGAAACACCATATATTTT	CASSFTVLGDRRSGNTIYF
once	TRBV30	-	TRBJ2-7	TGTGCCTGGAGTTTCCCCGAGGGGCCCCGCGAGCAGTACTTC	CAWSFPEGPREQYF
few	TRBV29-1	-	TRBJ1-2	TGCAGCGTTGAAGATCAAACCGTGGGTGGCTACACCTTC	CSVEDQTVGGYTF
few	TRBV12-5	TRBD1	TRBJ2-1	TGTGCTAGTGGCTCAGGGGGACAGGGATACAATGAGCAGTTCTTC	CASGSGGQGYNEQFF
-	TRBV13	TRBD1	TRBJ2-5	TGTGCCAGCAGCCCATCTCGACAGGGGGAAGAGACCCAGTACTTC	CASSPSRQGEETQYF
-	TRBV10-3	-	TRBJ2-7	TGTGCCACCGCGGACGCCGTGTTCGAGCAGTACTTC	CATADAVFEQYF
-	TRBV9	-	TRBJ1-2	TGTGCCAGCAGCGTAGTTGGAGGGAGCTACTATGGCTACACCTTC	CASSVVGGSYYGYTF
-	TRBV29-1	TRBD1	TRBJ1-2	TGCAGCGTTCCAGTACCACGGACAGGGGGCCAAGGCTACACCTTC	CSVPVPRTGGQGYTF
few	TRBV7-9	TRBD1	TRBJ1-4	TGTGCCAGCAGCTTAGCGCTGGGGACAGGGGACGAAAAACTGTTTTTT	CASSLALGTGDEKLFF
few	TRBV5-6	TRBD2	TRBJ2-3	TGTGCCAGCAGCCCCCGACTAGCGGGCGATACGCAGTATTTT	CASSPRLAGDTQYF
-	TRBV29-1	-	TRBJ1-2	TGCAGCGTTTTCTCGACTCACTTCTATGGCTACACCTTC	CSVFSTHFYGYTF
-	TRBV4-1	-	TRBJ1-5	TGCGCCAGCAGCCAAATACCGCTCAATCAGCCCCAGCATTTT	CASSQIPLNQPQHF
-	TRBV9	TRBD2	TRBJ2-3	TGTGCCAGCAGCGTAGTTCCGGGGGGTGTGACAGATACGCAGTATTTT	CASSVVPGGVTDTQYF
-	TRBV9	TRBD2	TRBJ2-5	TGTGCCAGCAGCGTCGGCGGGGGTTCCGAGACCCAGTACTTC	CASSVGGGSETQYF
-	TRBV10-3	-	TRBJ2-1	TGTGCCACCAAGAACGATAGGAATGAGCAGTTCTTC	CATKNDRNEQFF
-	TRBV2	-	TRBJ1-1	TGTGCCAGCAGTGAAGCGGTTATGACGGTTGAAGCTTTCTTT	CASSEAVMTVEAFF
-	TRBV27	-	TRBJ1-2	TGTGCCAGCAGTTCGGACGCAGGGGTTTATGGCTACACCTTC	CASSSDAGVYGYTF
few	TRBV2	-	TRBJ2-3	TGTGCCAGCAGTTTGGATACGCAGTATTTT	CASSLDTQYF
-	TRBV13	TRBD2	TRBJ2-5	TGTGCCAGCAGCCCTTGGACTAGCCAAGAGACCCAGTACTTC	CASSPWTSQETQYF
-	TRBV27	-	TRBJ2-2	TGTGCCAGCACGAACAAGGAATACACCGGGGAGCTGTTTTTT	CASTNKEYTGELFF
once	TRBV5-1	-	TRBJ1-1	TGCGCCAGCAGCTTGGAGGCCCCCAGGGCCCCGAACACTGAAGCTTTCTTT	CASSLEAPRAPNTEAFF
few	TRBV27	-	TRBJ1-1	TGTGCCAGCAGTTCCCCAGGTTATTCGGGGGTTGAAGCTTTCTTT	CASSSPGYSGVEAFF
-	TRBV14	-	TRBJ1-6	TGTGCCAGCAGCCTCGGATCCTATAATTCACCCCTCCACTTT	CASSLGSYNSPLHF
-	TRBV2	-	TRBJ2-5	TGTGCCACACGGACTAACCAAGAGACCCAGTACTTC	CATRTNQETQYF
-	TRBV7-9	-	TRBJ1-3	TGTGCCAGCAGCTTAGCTCCCGAGGGTTCAGGAAACACCATATATTTT	CASSLAPEGSGNTIYF
-	TRBV27	TRBD1	TRBJ2-1	TGTGCCAGCGGGACAGGGGGTGATGAGCAGTTCTTC	CASGTGGDEQFF
-	TRBV11-2	TRBD2	TRBJ2-3	TGTGCCAGCAGCTTAGTGGGCGGGGGGATGCCAGATACGCAGTATTTT	CASSLVGGGMPDTQYF